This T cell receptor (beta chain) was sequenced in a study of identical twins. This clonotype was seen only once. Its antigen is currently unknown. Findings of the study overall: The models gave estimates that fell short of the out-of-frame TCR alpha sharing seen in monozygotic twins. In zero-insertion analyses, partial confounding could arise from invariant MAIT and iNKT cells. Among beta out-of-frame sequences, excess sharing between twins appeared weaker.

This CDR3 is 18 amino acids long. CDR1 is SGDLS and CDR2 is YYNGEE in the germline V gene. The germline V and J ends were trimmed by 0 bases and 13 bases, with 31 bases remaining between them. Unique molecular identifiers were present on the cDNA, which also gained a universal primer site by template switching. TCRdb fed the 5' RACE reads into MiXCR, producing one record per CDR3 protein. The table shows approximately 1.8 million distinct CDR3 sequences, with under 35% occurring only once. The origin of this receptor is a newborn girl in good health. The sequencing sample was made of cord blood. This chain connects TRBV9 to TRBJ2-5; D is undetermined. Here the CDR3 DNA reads TGTGCCAGCAGCGTAGGTAGCCCAAAGGAGACCTCCCCCTACGAGCGGTACTTC. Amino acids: CASSVGSPKETSPYERYF.